This T cell receptor beta chain was identified during a study of identical twins. General study points: Twin-shared out-of-frame alpha sequences were enriched for low generation probability.

TCRdb processed the 5' RACE reads anew with MiXCR; each CDR3 protein has one entry. The table lists 210,000 or so distinct CDR3 sequences, roughly 15% of them singletons, with roughly two fifths in the top ten. The CDR3 covers 14 residues. Germline V gene sequence: CDR1 MNHEY, CDR2 SMNVEV (reference sequence). V lost 3 bases, J lost 8 bases, and 3 bases stayed unmatched. About this clonotype: No antigen is known for it.

The same data also went into a second study, on T cells expressing NK-cell markers.

The receptor was derived from a woman aged 18 to 35 in good health. The material sequenced was CD8+ T cells sorted from blood. The V call is TRBV27, the J call TRBJ2-1; 11 nucleotides agree with TRBD2. The CDR3 nucleotides read TGTGCCAGCAGTTTTAGCGGGAGGGCCGATGAGCAGTTCTTC. Translation: CASSFSGRADEQFF.